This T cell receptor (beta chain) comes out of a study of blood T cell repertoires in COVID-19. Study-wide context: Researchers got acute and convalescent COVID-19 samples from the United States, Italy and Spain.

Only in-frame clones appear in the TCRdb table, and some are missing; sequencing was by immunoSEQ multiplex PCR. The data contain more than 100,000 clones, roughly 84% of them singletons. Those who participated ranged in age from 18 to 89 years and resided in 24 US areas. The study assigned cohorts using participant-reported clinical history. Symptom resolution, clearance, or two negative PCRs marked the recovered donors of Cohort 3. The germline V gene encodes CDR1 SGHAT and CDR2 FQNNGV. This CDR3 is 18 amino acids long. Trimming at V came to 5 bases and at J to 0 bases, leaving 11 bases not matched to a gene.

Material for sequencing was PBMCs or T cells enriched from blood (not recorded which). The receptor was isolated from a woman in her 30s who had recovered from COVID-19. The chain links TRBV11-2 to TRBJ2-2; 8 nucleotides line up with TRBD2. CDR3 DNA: TGTGCCAGCAGCCCCTCCCCCGGTAGCGGGGCGAACACCGGGGAGCTGTTTTTT. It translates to CASSPSPGSGANTGELFF. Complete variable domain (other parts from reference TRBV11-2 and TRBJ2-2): EAGVAQSPRYKIIEKRQSVAFWCNPISGHATLYWYQQILGQGPKLLIQFQNNGVVDDSQLPKDRFSAERLKGVDSTLKIQPAKLEDSAVYLCASSPSPGSGANTGELFFGEGSRLTVL.